This TCR beta chain was observed in a study of blood T cell repertoires in COVID-19. Study-level background: The origin of the acute and convalescent COVID-19 samples was the United States, Italy and Spain. T cells, B-cell-depleted T cells, or PBMCs supplied cDNA or gDNA.

The CDR3 runs 14 residues. The assay was immunoSEQ multiplex PCR, and TCRdb's table has in-frame clones only and misses some. Of about 210,000 clones detected, about 79% appear once; the ten largest clones hold about 9.7%. The receptor's source is a man aged 50 to 60 with active or convalescent COVID-19. The specimen was peripheral blood. The chain couples TRBV7-5 to TRBJ2-5; the table gives TRBD2 as D, unverified against the DNA. TRBV7-5 is an annotated pseudogene. In nucleotides, the CDR3 is TGTGTCAGAAGCTTTTTCCGTGCGCCTGTGACCCAGTACTTC. Its translation: CVRSFFRAPVTQYF.